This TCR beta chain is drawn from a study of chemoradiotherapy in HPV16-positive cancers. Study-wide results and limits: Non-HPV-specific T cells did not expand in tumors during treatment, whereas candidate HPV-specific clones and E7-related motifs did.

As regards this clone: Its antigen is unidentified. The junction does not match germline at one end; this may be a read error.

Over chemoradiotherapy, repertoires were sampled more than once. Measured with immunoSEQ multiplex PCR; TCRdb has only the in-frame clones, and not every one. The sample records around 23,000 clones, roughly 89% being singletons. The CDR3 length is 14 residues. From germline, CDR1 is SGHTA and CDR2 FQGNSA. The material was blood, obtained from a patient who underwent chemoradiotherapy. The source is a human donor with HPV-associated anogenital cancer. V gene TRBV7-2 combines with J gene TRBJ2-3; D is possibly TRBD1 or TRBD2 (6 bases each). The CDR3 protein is CASVLGGGGDAQYF. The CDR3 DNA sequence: TGTGCCAGCGTCCTTGGAGGGGGTGGAGATGCGCAGTATTTT.